Listed here are 27 T cell receptor beta chains from one sample, sequenced in a study of OX40 agonist ivuxolimab in advanced cancers. TCRdb's copy holds only in-frame clones and misses some; the assay was immunoSEQ multiplex PCR. The sample includes tens of thousands of clones, 80% to 85% of them seen just once. Sample: CD4+ or CD8+ T cells sorted from blood, taken in a trial of the OX40 agonist ivuxolimab. Receptor source: an adult with an advanced solid tumor such as melanoma, head and neck, liver or kidney cancer.

V usage is TRBV19 and J usage is TRBJ1-2; D gene uncertain. Per the germline V gene, CDR1 is LNHDA and CDR2 is SQIVND (reference sequence). The CDR3 is 15 amino acids. V dropped 3 bases and J dropped 6 bases, with 17 bases sitting between them. CDR3: CASSISLGSVHGYTF. The DNA for the CDR3 is TGTGCCAGTAGTATCTCTTTGGGAAGTGTGCATGGCTACACCTTC.

J is TRBJ1-1 and V is TRBV2; no definite D call. Trimming cost V 11 bases and J 0 bases, with 10 bases left between them. Germline V gives CDR1 SNHLY, CDR2 FYNNEI. The CDR3 totals 12 residues. CDR3 sequence: CACRRMNTEAFF. CDR3 coding DNA: TGTGCCTGCCGGCGGATGAACACTGAAGCTTTCTTT.

This chain connects TRBV6-4 to TRBJ2-1; D is ambiguous. Trimming left V 0 bases short and J 4 bases short, with 10 bases between. Germline assignment: CDR1 MRHNA and CDR2 SNTAGT. The CDR3 runs 15 residues. CDR3 sequence reads: CASSDSSGDYNEQFF. The CDR3 DNA is TGTGCCAGCAGTGACTCGAGTGGAGATTACAATGAGCAGTTCTTC.

The V gene is TRBV9, the J gene TRBJ2-7, with D perhaps matching TRBD1 (5 bases). The V end lost 0 bases, the J end lost 4 bases, and 11 bases lay between the germline ends. This CDR3 is 14 amino acids long. CDR1 and CDR2 (germline): SGDLS, YYNGEE. The CDR3 region has the DNA TGTGCCAGCAGCGTAGAAACAGGCTCTTACGAGCAGTACTTC. It codes for CASSVETGSYEQYF. The variable domain in full, completed from reference TRBV9 and TRBJ2-7, reads DSGVTQTPKHLITATGQRVTLRCSPRSGDLSVYWYQQSLDQGLQFLIQYYNGEERAKGNILERFSAQQFPDLHSELNLSSLELGDSALYFCASSVETGSYEQYFGPGTRLTVT.

This chain joins TRBV14 and TRBJ1-1; TRBD1 is a possible D gene (5 bases). CDR3 length: 15 amino acids. V was trimmed by 4 bases and J by 4 bases, leaving 16 bases between them. Germline V gene sequence: CDR1 SGHDN, CDR2 FVKESK. The CDR3, as DNA: TGTGCCAGCAGCCGCGAGGGACTCCCGGGCACTGAAGCTTTCTTT. Its protein is CASSREGLPGTEAFF.

This rearrangement joins TRBV4-3 to TRBJ2-7; no reliable D call. The germline V gene has CDR1 LGHNA and CDR2 YSLEER. The length of the CDR3 is 14 residues. With 0 bases removed from V and 2 bases from J, the gap between germline ends came to 8 bases. In DNA, the CDR3 is TGCGCCAGCAGCCAAGATAAAGGGCCCTACGAGCAGTACTTC. It translates to CASSQDKGPYEQYF.

This chain connects TRBV10-2 to TRBJ2-7; D call uncertain. The V end was cut by 7 bases, the J end by 2 bases, with 6 bases between. Germline CDR1 is WSHSY and CDR2 is SAAADI. This CDR3 is built from 11 residues. CDR3 in amino acids: CASKETYEQYF. CDR3 sequence (DNA): TGCGCCAGCAAAGAGACCTACGAGCAGTACTTC.

The rearrangement uses TRBV7-9 and TRBJ1-1; D is uncertain. Germline V lookup: CDR1 SEHNR, CDR2 FQNEAQ (reference sequence). This CDR3 has 13 residues. V shed 3 bases and J shed 1 base, with 6 bases lying between them. For the CDR3, the DNA is TGTGCCAGCAGCTTGGGAGAGAACACTGAAGCTTTCTTT. It translates to CASSLGENTEAFF.

The chain carries TRBV30 and TRBJ2-7, with a weak D call TRBD2 (5 bases). V was clipped by 0 bases and J by 4 bases, with 10 bases between them. The CDR3 extends over 13 amino acids. Germline assignment: CDR1 GTSNPN and CDR2 SVGIG (reference sequence). The CDR3 loop is CAWSVATGYEQYF. Here the CDR3 DNA reads TGTGCCTGGAGTGTAGCAACGGGGTACGAGCAGTACTTC.

DNA of the CDR3: TGTGCCAGTAGTCCTCACAGCGGAGGAAACACTGAAGCTTTCTTT. This encodes CASSPHSGGNTEAFF. The J gene is TRBJ1-1, the V gene TRBV19; D is uncertain. In germline, CDR1 is LNHDA, CDR2 SQIVND (reference sequence). V lost 5 bases and J 2 bases, leaving 15 bases between the germline ends. The CDR3 extends over 15 amino acids.

This rearrangement joins TRBV19 to TRBJ1-3; TRBD1 agrees at 8 bases. This CDR3 is 15 amino acids long. V was clipped by 6 bases and J by 2 bases; unmatched bases: 6. Per germline, CDR1 LNHDA and CDR2 SQIVND (reference sequence). CDR3 protein: CASSDTGGPGNTIYF. DNA of the CDR3: TGTGCCAGTAGCGATACAGGGGGACCTGGAAACACCATATATTTT.

The genes are TRBV11-2 and TRBJ2-1; D unresolved. Trimming stripped 2 bases from V and 4 bases from J, with 12 bases between. Germline V CDR1 and CDR2: SGHAT, FQNNGV. The CDR3 has 15 amino acids. The CDR3 sequence is CASSLIPGAYNEQFF. CDR3 nucleotide sequence: TGTGCCAGCAGCTTAATACCAGGCGCTTACAATGAGCAGTTCTTC.

This clone was picked up one time. The chain couples TRBV30 to TRBJ1-6; D remains unclear. The V end lost 0 bases, the J end lost 12 bases, and 6 bases lay between the germline ends. There are 11 residues in the CDR3. CDR1 is GTSNPN, CDR2 SVGIG, per germline (reference sequence). The CDR3 region is CAWSVLQPLHF. The CDR3 coding sequence is TGTGCCTGGAGTGTACTGCAACCCCTCCACTTT.

This rearrangement joins TRBV10-1 to TRBJ2-3; D gene unclear. The V end was cut by 3 bases, the J end by 0 bases, with 7 bases between. This CDR3 is 14 amino acids long. The germline CDR1 and CDR2 sequences are WNHNN and SYGVQD (reference sequence). CDR3 nucleotide sequence: TGCGCCAGCAGTGACCTTCTTAGCACAGATACGCAGTATTTT. Its translation: CASSDLLSTDTQYF.

The chain employs TRBV27 and TRBJ2-7; weak D call: TRBD2 (6 bases). The germline V and J ends were trimmed by 4 bases and 6 bases, with 19 bases remaining between them. CDR1 and CDR2 (germline): MNHEY, SMNVEV (reference sequence). The CDR3 runs to 15 residues. The CDR3 spells CASSSLRPGGVEQYF. CDR3 coding DNA: TGTGCCAGCAGTTCTCTACGGCCCGGAGGGGTCGAGCAGTACTTC.

This clone came up once. The rearrangement uses TRBV28 and TRBJ1-1, with 9 bases aligning to TRBD1. J was trimmed by 5 bases and V by 4 bases; bases with no gene match: 8. This CDR3 is 15 amino acids long. Germline CDR1 is MDHEN and CDR2 is SYDVKM. CDR3 in DNA: TGTGCCAGCAGTTCGTGGACAGGGGAGCGGACTGAAGCTTTCTTT. It is translated as CASSSWTGERTEAFF.

CDR3 bases: TGCGCCAGCAGCCACCTAGCGGGGGCCAACAATGAGCAGTTCTTC. Translation: CASSHLAGANNEQFF. This chain joins TRBV4-3 and TRBJ2-1, with 10 nucleotides matching TRBD2. Germline lookup yields CDR1 LGHNA and CDR2 YSLEER. Trimming took 3 bases from V and 5 from J; bases not matched to a gene: 4. CDR3 length: 15 amino acids.

This clone has only a few counts. This likely reflects a read error, since a far larger clone is one base away. This sample includes further DNA sequences coding for the same CDR3. J is TRBJ2-1 and V is TRBV4-1; D unresolved. Per germline, CDR1 MGHRA and CDR2 YSYEKL. The V end was cut by 4 bases, the J end by 10 bases, with 14 bases between. This CDR3 is built from 13 residues. CDR3: CASSPLTRTEQFF. The CDR3 DNA sequence: TGCGCCAGCAGCCCCTTAACCCGGACCGAGCAGTTCTTC.

The genes are TRBV4-1 and TRBJ1-4; D is unresolved. This CDR3 contains 14 residues. Trimming shortened V by 6 bases and J by 7 bases, and 15 bases separated the two germline ends. Germline V lookup: CDR1 MGHRA, CDR2 YSYEKL. CDR3 residues: CASRLQGSSEKLFF. The CDR3 nucleotides are TGCGCCAGCAGATTACAAGGGAGTAGTGAAAAACTGTTTTTT.

CDR3 in amino acids: CASSPSGGPYNEQFF. The CDR3 coding sequence is TGTGCCAGCAGCCCTAGCGGGGGACCCTACAATGAGCAGTTCTTC. This chain joins TRBV7-3 and TRBJ2-1; TRBD2 matches 10 bases. This CDR3 spans 15 amino acids. CDR1 and CDR2 (germline): SGHTA, FQGTGA. V shed 5 bases and J 2 bases; nucleotides not matched to a gene: 3.

As for this clone: The junction departs from the called germline gene at one end, perhaps through a read error. The chain uses TRBV7-7 and TRBJ1-3; D is perhaps TRBD1 (5 bases). This CDR3 contains 15 residues. The germline V gene has CDR1 SSHAT and CDR2 FNYEAQ (reference sequence). The CDR3 loop is CASSLGDSSGNTIYF. CDR3 DNA: TGTGCTAGCAGCTTAGGAGACAGCTCTGGAAACACCATATATTTT.

The chain carries TRBV5-1 and TRBJ2-1; 9 bases map to TRBD1. CDR3 length: 16 residues. The V and J ends lost 4 bases and 5 bases, in that order; junction bases with no gene match: 10. In germline, CDR1 is SGHRS, CDR2 YFSETQ. DNA for the CDR3: TGCGCCAGCAGCCCCGAAGGGACAGGGAGAAACAATGAGCAGTTCTTC. Residues: CASSPEGTGRNNEQFF.

This chain links TRBV5-4 with TRBJ2-7; 10 bases align to TRBD2. Germline-derived CDR1 and CDR2 are SGHNT and YYREEE (reference sequence). The ends lost 0 bases at V and 1 base at J; junction bases unmatched: 1. The CDR3 is 15 amino acids. The CDR3 region has the DNA TGTGCCAGCAGCTTGGAGGGACTAGCGTCCTACGAGCAGTACTTC. This codes for CASSLEGLASYEQYF.

The gene calls are TRBV11-2 and TRBJ1-6; TRBD1 might be the D (5 bases). There are 14 residues in the CDR3. Germline V gives CDR1 SGHAT, CDR2 FQNNGV. Trimming took off 5 bases at V and 7 bases at J, with 12 bases between the two ends. The CDR3 DNA follows: TGTGCCAGCAGCCCCCCCCAGGGCAATTCACCCCTCCACTTT. Translated, it gives CASSPPQGNSPLHF.

The chain uses TRBV9 and TRBJ1-1, with 9 bases lining up with TRBD1. Germline V gene sequence: CDR1 SGDLS, CDR2 YYNGEE. CDR3 length: 15 residues. Trimming removed 3 bases from V and 6 bases from J; junction bases left unmatched: 9. CDR3: CASSEDPGQGSEAFF. The CDR3 DNA reads TGTGCCAGCAGCGAAGACCCGGGACAGGGCTCTGAAGCTTTCTTT.

The rearrangement links TRBV29-1 to TRBJ1-2, with D unclear. With 6 bases removed from V and 7 bases from J, the gap between germline ends came to 12 bases. Germline V gives CDR1 SQVTM, CDR2 ANQGSEA. There are 11 residues in the CDR3. This CDR3 reads CSVAQVSGYTF. CDR3 DNA: TGCAGCGTGGCCCAGGTTAGTGGCTACACCTTC.

The chain carries TRBV27 and TRBJ2-1, with D possibly being TRBD2 (5 bases). This CDR3 comprises 14 residues. Germline V gene data show CDR1 as MNHEY and CDR2 as SMNVEV (reference sequence). V was clipped by 2 bases and J by 6 bases, with 11 bases between them. For the CDR3, the DNA is TGTGCCAGCAGTTTAAGTGGGAGTTTCAATGAGCAGTTCTTC. It yields the protein CASSLSGSFNEQFF.